A selection of T cell receptor beta chains follows, all from one sample in a study of blood T cells in healthy people across ages. TCRdb used MiXCR to reprocess the 5' RACE reads, holding one entry per CDR3 protein. The repertoire holds approximately 1,700,000 distinct CDR3 sequences, around 42% seen once, with 20% to 25% in the top ten. The specimen sequenced was blood. The receptors were sampled from a human donor in good health. The CDR3 runs from the conserved cysteine through the conserved F or W. Fields, in order: clone size, J gene, D gene, V gene, CDR3 DNA, CDR3 protein. The D gene is left open where the match is weak. Size is stated for part of the rows, as once, few or many counts, or as a class when the clone is expanded.

>NA|TRBJ1-2|TRBD1|TRBV5-6
TGTGCCAGCAGCTTCGGTGAACAGGGGGCGTCTGGCTACACCTTC
CASSFGEQGASGYTF
>NA|TRBJ2-7|TRBD2|TRBV4-2
TGTGCCAGCAGCCAAGAGGATGTCGTGGCTAGCGGGGGGCACTACGAGCAGTACTTC
CASSQEDVVASGGHYEQYF
>NA|TRBJ2-1|TRBD1|TRBV12-3/TRBV12-4
TGTGCCAGCACCGGAATAATCGACAGGGTCCACAGTGAGCAGTTCTTC
CASTGIIDRVHSEQFF
>once|TRBJ1-1|NA|TRBV5-1
TGCGCCAGCAGATATGCCCCGGGACCGCAGAACACTGAAGCTTTCTTT
CASRYAPGPQNTEAFF
>NA|TRBJ2-7|NA|TRBV20-1
TGCAGTGCTAGAGAGAGGGCCGGTTCAAGAAATTCCTACGAGCAGTACTTC
CSARERAGSRNSYEQYF
>NA|TRBJ2-7|TRBD1|TRBV7-9
TGTGCCAGCAGCGGGATGACAGGGGGCTGGTACGAGCAGTACTTC
CASSGMTGGWYEQYF
>few|TRBJ2-5|NA|TRBV5-1
TGCGCCAGCAGCTTGGCAGTAGGGAGCCGACTCGAGACCCAGTACTTC
CASSLAVGSRLETQYF
>few|TRBJ2-4|NA|TRBV14
TGTGCCAGCAGCCAATTCACAGGGTCGAGCATTCAGTACTTC
CASSQFTGSSIQYF
>few|TRBJ1-2|NA|TRBV7-9
TGTGCCAGCACCCCCGAGGGGCCCCACTATGGCTACACCTTC
CASTPEGPHYGYTF
>NA|TRBJ2-7|NA|TRBV6-5
TGTGCCAGCAGCCTAGGACAGGTAGCGGGCGAGCAGTACTTC
CASSLGQVAGEQYF
>NA|TRBJ1-4|NA|TRBV28
TGTGCCAGCAGTGCCGACCGCGGCTGGAATGAAAAACTGTTTTTT
CASSADRGWNEKLFF
>few|TRBJ2-4|NA|TRBV11-2
TGTGCCAGCAGCTTAGCCCCAGAGGGCCAAAACATTCAGTACTTC
CASSLAPEGQNIQYF
>NA|TRBJ2-7|NA|TRBV6-5
TGTGCCAGCAGTAACCCTCGATACGAGCAGTACTTC
CASSNPRYEQYF
>few|TRBJ1-6|NA|TRBV7-2
TGTGCCAGCTCTCTCAGTCCCCTGTGGCAGGACGATTCACCCCTCCACTTT
CASSLSPLWQDDSPLHF
>few|TRBJ1-5|TRBD1|TRBV10-3
TGTGCCATCAGGGAACAGGGGTCTAATCAGCCCCAGCATTTT
CAIREQGSNQPQHF
>NA|TRBJ1-4|NA|TRBV15
TGTGCCACCAGCAGAGATCTGGAGTATCAGGAAAAACTGTTTTTT
CATSRDLEYQEKLFF
>NA|TRBJ2-5|NA|TRBV28
TGTGCCAGCAGTTCCCGGTACAGCTACCAAGAGACCCAGTACTTC
CASSSRYSYQETQYF
>NA|TRBJ2-7|TRBD2|TRBV5-4
TGTGCCAGCAGCCCGACTAGCGGGGGACCTTCTTACGAGCAGTACTTC
CASSPTSGGPSYEQYF